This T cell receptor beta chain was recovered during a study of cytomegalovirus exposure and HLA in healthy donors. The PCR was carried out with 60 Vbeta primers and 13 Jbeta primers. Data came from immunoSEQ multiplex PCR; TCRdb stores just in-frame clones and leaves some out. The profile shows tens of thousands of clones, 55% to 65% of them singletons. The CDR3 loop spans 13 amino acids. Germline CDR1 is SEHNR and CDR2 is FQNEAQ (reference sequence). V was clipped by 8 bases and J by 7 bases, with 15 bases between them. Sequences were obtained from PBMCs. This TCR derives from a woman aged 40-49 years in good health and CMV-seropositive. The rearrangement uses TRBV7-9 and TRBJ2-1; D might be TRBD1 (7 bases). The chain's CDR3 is CASRRGQENEQFF. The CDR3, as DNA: TGTGCCAGCCGGAGGGGGCAGGAGAATGAGCAGTTCTTC.